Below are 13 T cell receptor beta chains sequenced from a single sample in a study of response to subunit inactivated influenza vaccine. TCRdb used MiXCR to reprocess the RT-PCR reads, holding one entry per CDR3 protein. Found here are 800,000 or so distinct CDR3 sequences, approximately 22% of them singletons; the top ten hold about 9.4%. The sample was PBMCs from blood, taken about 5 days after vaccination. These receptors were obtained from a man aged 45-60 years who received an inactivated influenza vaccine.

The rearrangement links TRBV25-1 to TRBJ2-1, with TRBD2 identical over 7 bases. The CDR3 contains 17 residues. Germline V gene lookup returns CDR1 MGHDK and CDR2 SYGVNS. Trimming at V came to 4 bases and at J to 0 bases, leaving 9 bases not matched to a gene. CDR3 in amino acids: CASSGGGLGDSYNEQFF. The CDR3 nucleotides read TGTGCCAGCAGTGGGGGAGGGTTGGGAGACTCCTACAATGAGCAGTTCTTC. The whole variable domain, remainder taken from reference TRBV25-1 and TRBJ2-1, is EADIYQTPRYLVIGTGKKITLECSQTMGHDKMYWYQQDPGMELHLIHYSYGVNSTEKGDLSSESTVSRIRTEHFPLTLESARPSHTSQYLCASSGGGLGDSYNEQFFGPGTRLTVL.

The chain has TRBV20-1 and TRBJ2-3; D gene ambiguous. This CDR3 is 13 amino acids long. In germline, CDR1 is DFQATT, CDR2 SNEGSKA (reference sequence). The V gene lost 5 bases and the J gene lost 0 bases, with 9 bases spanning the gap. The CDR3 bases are TGCAGTGCTGAAATGCCCAGCACAGATACGCAGTATTTT. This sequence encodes CSAEMPSTDTQYF.

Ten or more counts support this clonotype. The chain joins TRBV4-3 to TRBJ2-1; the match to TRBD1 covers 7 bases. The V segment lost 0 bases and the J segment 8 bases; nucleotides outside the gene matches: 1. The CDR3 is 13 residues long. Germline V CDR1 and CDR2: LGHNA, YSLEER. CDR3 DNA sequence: TGCGCCAGCAGCCAAGACAGGGGGTATGAGCAGTTCTTC. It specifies CASSQDRGYEQFF.

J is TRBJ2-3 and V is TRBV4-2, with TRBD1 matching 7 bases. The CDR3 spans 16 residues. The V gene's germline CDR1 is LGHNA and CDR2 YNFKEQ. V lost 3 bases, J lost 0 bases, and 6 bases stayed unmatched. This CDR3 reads CASSHERDSSTDTQYF. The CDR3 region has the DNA TGTGCCAGCAGCCACGAACGGGACAGTAGCACAGATACGCAGTATTTT.

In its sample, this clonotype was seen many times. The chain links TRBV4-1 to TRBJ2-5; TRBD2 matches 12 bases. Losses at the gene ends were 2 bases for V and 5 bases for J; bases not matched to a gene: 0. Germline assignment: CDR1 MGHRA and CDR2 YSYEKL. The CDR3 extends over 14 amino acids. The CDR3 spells CASSQLAGGETQYF. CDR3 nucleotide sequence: TGCGCCAGCAGCCAACTAGCGGGAGGGGAGACCCAGTACTTC.

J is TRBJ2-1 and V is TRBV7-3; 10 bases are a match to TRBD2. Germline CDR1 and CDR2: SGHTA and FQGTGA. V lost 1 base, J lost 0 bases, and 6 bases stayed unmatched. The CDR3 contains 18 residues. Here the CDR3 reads CASSLRTSGYSSYNEQFF. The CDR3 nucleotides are TGTGCCAGCAGCTTAAGGACTAGCGGCTACAGCTCCTACAATGAGCAGTTCTTC.

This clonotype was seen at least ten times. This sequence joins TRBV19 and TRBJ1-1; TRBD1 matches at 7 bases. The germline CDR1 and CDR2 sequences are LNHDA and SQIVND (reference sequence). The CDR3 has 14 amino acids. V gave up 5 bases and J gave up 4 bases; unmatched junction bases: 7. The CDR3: CASSLQGGPTEAFF. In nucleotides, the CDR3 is TGTGCCAGTAGTCTTCAGGGGGGCCCCACTGAAGCTTTCTTT.

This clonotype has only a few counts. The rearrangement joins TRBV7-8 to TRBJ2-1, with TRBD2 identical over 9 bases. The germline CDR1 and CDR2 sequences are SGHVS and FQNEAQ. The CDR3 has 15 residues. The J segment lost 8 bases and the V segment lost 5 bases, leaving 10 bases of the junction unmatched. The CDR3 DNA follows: TGTGCCAGCAGCCTTCTAGCGGGGAGGGCGGATGAGCAGTTCTTC. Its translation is CASSLLAGRADEQFF.

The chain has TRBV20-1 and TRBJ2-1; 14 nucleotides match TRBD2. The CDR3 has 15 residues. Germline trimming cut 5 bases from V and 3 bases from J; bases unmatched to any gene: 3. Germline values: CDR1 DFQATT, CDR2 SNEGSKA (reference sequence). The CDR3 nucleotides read TGCAGTGCTGGGACTAGCGGGAGAAACTACAATGAGCAGTTCTTC. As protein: CSAGTSGRNYNEQFF.

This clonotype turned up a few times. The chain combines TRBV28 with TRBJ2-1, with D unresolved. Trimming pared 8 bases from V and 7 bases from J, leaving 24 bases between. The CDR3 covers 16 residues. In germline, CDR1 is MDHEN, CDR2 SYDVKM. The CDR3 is CASSRVEAISPNEQFF. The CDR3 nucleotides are TGTGCCAGCTCTAGGGTAGAGGCGATTAGCCCGAATGAGCAGTTCTTC.

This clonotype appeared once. CDR3 region: CASSSRQGTPYEQYF. Written as DNA, the CDR3 is TGTGCCAGCAGCTCACGACAGGGGACCCCCTACGAGCAGTACTTC. The rearrangement uses TRBV7-9 and TRBJ2-7; 8 positions match TRBD1. Germline CDR1 is SEHNR and CDR2 is FQNEAQ (reference sequence). This CDR3 has 15 residues. J lost 2 bases, V lost 4 bases, and 7 bases had no gene match.

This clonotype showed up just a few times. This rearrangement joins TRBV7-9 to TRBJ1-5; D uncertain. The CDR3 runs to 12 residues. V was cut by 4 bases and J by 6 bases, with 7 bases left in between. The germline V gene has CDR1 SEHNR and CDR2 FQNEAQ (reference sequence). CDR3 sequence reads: CASSSLRQPQHF. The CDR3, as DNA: TGTGCCAGCAGCTCACTCCGTCAGCCCCAGCATTTT.

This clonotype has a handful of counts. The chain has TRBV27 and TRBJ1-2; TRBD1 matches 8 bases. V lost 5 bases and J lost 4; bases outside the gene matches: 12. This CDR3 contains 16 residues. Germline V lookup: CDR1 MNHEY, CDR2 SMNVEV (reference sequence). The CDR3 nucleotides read TGTGCCAGCAGTCCCCCGGACAGGGTCATTGGCTATGGCTACACCTTC. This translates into CASSPPDRVIGYGYTF.